The present entry profiles one T cell receptor (beta chain) with its context. Its antigen is currently not known. One base away there is no much larger clone; base qualities are not given. These data are taken from a study of blood T cell repertoires in COVID-19 (dated by TCRdb to between 2020 and 2021). About the study as a whole: Samples covering the acute and convalescent phases of COVID-19 were provided by collaborators in the United States, Italy and Spain. The prospective study material was composed of cDNA or gDNA derived from T cells, B-cell-depleted T cells, or PBMCs. The dataset comprised deeply sampled blood TCRbeta repertoires from subjects exposed to, actively infected with, or recovered from COVID-19. The repertoires were released in a freely available public database intended as a resource for research on the immune response to SARS-CoV-2. Samples came from the ongoing ImmuneRACE study (first 160 participants) plus 1,254 subjects from 6 global collaborators. A de-identified subject ID, COVID-19 status, age in years and sex were almost always included in the sample metadata. Where available, HLA class I and class II types were obtained from metadata supplied by the sample provider rather than from assay-based typing. What the work shows at the level of the full study, not this receptor alone: The amount of clinical and demographic metadata varied by source and participant and was provided uncurated.

The CDR3 runs 14 amino acids, cysteine and phenylalanine included. Only CDR3 DNA remains: 42 bases, in frame from the first base. V was cut back by 7 bases and J by 5 bases, leaving a gap of 18 bases between them. Based on the germline V gene, the CDR1 and CDR2 sequences are SGHRS and YFSETQ. Whole blood was collected in K2EDTA tubes by collaborating institutions according to the institutions' own protocols. For TCRbeta analysis, collaborators shipped samples as frozen whole blood, isolated PBMCs, or DNA extracted from either of those sample types. TCRbeta CDR3 regions were amplified from genomic DNA using the immunoSEQ Assay, a bias-controlled multiplex PCR. Per the source publication's procedure: The number of nucleated cells in each sample was estimated by amplification of reference gene primers within the assay. To quantify the absolute abundance of each unique TCRbeta CDR3 rearrangement, sequence reads were collapsed and filtered. For each sample, productive Simpson clonality was calculated as the square root of Simpson's diversity index over productive rearrangements. Entries here come from immuneACCESS through TCRdb and include only in-frame sequences with V and J called. Some clones fail to appear in such tables; in the studies checked, an unresolved V gene covers under half of the shortfall, and the cause of the remainder is unknown. Clone size and V and J calls were adopted from that table, with D and trimming inferred from the DNA. The sample has approximately 96,000 clones on record, 88% of them singletons. The leading ten clones occupy about 2.9% of the sample.

Source material: peripheral blood. The chain is encoded by TRBV5-1 joined to TRBJ1-1, and perhaps TRBD1 as D gene, on 5 matching bases. The receptor was isolated from a woman aged 80 or older with acute or convalescent COVID-19. The DNA reads TGCGCCAGCTCCGGCGGGGCAGGGTTGACTGAAGCTTTCTTT. This yields the protein CASSGGAGLTEAFF.